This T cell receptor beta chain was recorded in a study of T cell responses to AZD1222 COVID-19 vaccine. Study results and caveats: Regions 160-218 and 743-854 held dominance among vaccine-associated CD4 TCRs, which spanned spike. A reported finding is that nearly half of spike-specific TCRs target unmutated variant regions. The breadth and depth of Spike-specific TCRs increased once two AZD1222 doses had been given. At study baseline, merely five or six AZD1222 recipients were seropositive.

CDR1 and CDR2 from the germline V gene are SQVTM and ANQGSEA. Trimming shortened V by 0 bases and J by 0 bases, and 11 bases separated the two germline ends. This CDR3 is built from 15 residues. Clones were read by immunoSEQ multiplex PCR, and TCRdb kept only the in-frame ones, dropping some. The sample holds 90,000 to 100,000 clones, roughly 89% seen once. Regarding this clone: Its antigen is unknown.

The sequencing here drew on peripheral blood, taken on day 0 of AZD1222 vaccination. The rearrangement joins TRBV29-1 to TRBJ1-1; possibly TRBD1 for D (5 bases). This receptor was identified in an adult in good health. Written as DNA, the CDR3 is TGCAGCGTTGAAGACAGGGCCAGATTGAACACTGAAGCTTTCTTT. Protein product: CSVEDRARLNTEAFF.